Detailed here is one T cell receptor (beta chain). With 2 bases clipped from V and 4 bases from J, the junction kept 1 base outside the gene matches. The CDR3 spans 13 residues. This entry belongs to a study of blood T cell repertoires in COVID-19. Study information: Material from acute and convalescent COVID-19 was sourced from the United States, Italy and Spain. Nucleic acid was either cDNA or gDNA, and it came from T cells, B-cell-depleted T cells, or PBMCs.

In the authors' workflow: From reference gene primer amplification, estimates of nucleated cell counts were derived. Here immunoSEQ multiplex PCR was the method, and the copy in TCRdb shows in-frame clones only, minus some. V and J calls and clone size are those listed in that table; D and trimming were worked out from the DNA. The sample includes roughly 100,000 clones, around 84% of them seen just once. The sample taken for sequencing was peripheral blood. This sequence was found in a human donor in a cohort sampled during active COVID-19. The chain is built from TRBV12-3 or TRBV12-4 and TRBJ2-5; TRBD2 aligns across 7 bases. CDR3 protein: CASSLREAETQYF. The CDR3 nucleotides read TGTGCCAGCAGTTTACGGGAGGCAGAGACCCAGTACTTC.